The 19 T cell receptor beta chains below all came from one sample that was sequenced in a study of T cell responses to AZD1222 COVID-19 vaccine. The method was immunoSEQ multiplex PCR; TCRdb's version includes in-frame clones alone and lacks a portion of them. The sample records about 160,000 clones, 91% being singletons. The material was peripheral blood, obtained 28 days after the second AZD1222 dose. Every receptor here comes from an adult who received the AZD1222 COVID-19 vaccine.

The V call is TRBV3-1 (or the pseudogene TRBV3-2), the J call TRBJ2-7; 10 positions match TRBD1. The CDR3 consists of 15 residues. V was clipped by 6 bases and J by 6 bases; unmatched bases: 11. CDR1 and CDR2 from the germline V gene are LGHDT and YNNKEL (reference sequence). The CDR3 region is CASSRTGGPLGEQYF. The CDR3 DNA is TGTGCCAGCAGTCGGACAGGGGGGCCTCTTGGCGAGCAGTACTTC.

This clone appeared once. The chain carries TRBV6-6 and TRBJ2-1; 10 bases agree with TRBD2. Germline values: CDR1 MNHNY, CDR2 SVGAGI (reference sequence). The V gene end was trimmed by 7 bases and the J gene end by 2 bases; junction bases not matched to a gene: 8. The CDR3 is 16 residues long. The CDR3 loop reads CASTSGRGIPYNEQFF. The DNA of the CDR3 is TGTGCCAGCACTAGCGGGAGAGGGATTCCCTACAATGAGCAGTTCTTC.

Concerning this clone itself: One end of the junction is discordant with germline, which a read error may explain. The J gene is TRBJ2-3, the V gene TRBV9, with TRBD2 matching 9 bases. The germline gives CDR1 SGDLS, CDR2 YYNGEE. The CDR3 extends over 17 amino acids. CDR3 coding DNA: TGTGCCAGCAGCGTAGTCCCTAGCGGGGACGCCACAAATACGCAGTATTTT. Translated, it gives CASSVVPSGDATNTQYF.

The chain carries TRBV4-3 and TRBJ1-5; D remains ambiguous. Germline V gene sequence: CDR1 LGHNA, CDR2 YSLEER. The CDR3 runs to 15 residues. V gave up 0 bases and J gave up 4 bases, with 10 bases separating them. This CDR3 reads CASSQESAGNQPQHF. CDR3 DNA: TGCGCCAGCAGCCAAGAGAGCGCGGGGAATCAGCCCCAGCATTTT.

The chain uses TRBV12-3 or TRBV12-4 and TRBJ1-3; D is ambiguous. Trimming removed 8 bases at V and 4 bases at J, with 6 bases between. CDR3 length: 11 amino acids. CDR3 in amino acids: CASPPGNTIYF. The CDR3 DNA follows: TGTGCCAGCCCCCCCGGAAACACCATATATTTT.

V and J are TRBV15 and TRBJ1-1, with a possible D match to TRBD1 (5 bases). Germline CDR1 reads LNHNV; CDR2 reads YYDKDF (reference sequence). The ends were cut back, 0 bases at V and 3 bases at J, with 14 bases in the middle. The CDR3 covers 16 residues. The CDR3 protein is CATSREYGARDTEAFF. CDR3 coding DNA: TGTGCCACCAGCAGAGAGTATGGGGCTCGGGACACTGAAGCTTTCTTT.

The chain combines TRBV5-1 with TRBJ2-1; TRBD2 might be the D (6 bases). Looked up from germline, CDR1 is SGHRS and CDR2 is YFSETQ. V gave up 0 bases and J gave up 10 bases, with 14 bases separating them. The CDR3 totals 14 residues. In nucleotides, the CDR3 is TGCGCCAGCAGCTTGGAGGGGCGCGCGGGAGAGCAGTTCTTC. Its translation is CASSLEGRAGEQFF. Complete variable domain (other parts from reference TRBV5-1 and TRBJ2-1): KAGVTQTPRYLIKTRGQQVTLSCSPISGHRSVSWYQQTPGQGLQFLFEYFSETQRNKGNFPGRFSGRQFSNSRSEMNVSTLELGDSALYLCASSLEGRAGEQFFGPGTRLTVL.

V and J are TRBV10-3 and TRBJ2-3; 11 bases line up with TRBD2. Trimming at V came to 5 bases and at J to 3 bases, leaving 10 bases not matched to a gene. The CDR3 contains 17 residues. Looked up from germline, CDR1 is ENHRY and CDR2 is SYGVKD. The CDR3 is CAISLSGTSGRTDTQYF. CDR3 sequence (DNA): TGTGCCATCAGTCTCTCCGGGACTAGCGGTCGTACAGATACGCAGTATTTT.

In regard to this clone: In the same sample, other DNA sequences code for this CDR3. V usage is TRBV18 and J usage is TRBJ2-5; D gene ambiguous. Between the trimmed V and J ends, which lost 1 base and 4 bases, there was a span of 4 bases. Germline V gene lookup returns CDR1 KGHSH and CDR2 LQKENI. The CDR3 sequence is 12 residues long. CDR3 DNA: TGTGCCAGCTCACCACTGGGAGAGACCCAGTACTTC. Its translation is CASSPLGETQYF.

In its sample, this clone was seen once. V gene TRBV18 combines with J gene TRBJ1-4, with 9 bases aligning to TRBD1. Germline loops: CDR1 KGHSH, CDR2 LQKENI. The CDR3 spans 17 residues. V shed 3 bases and J 7 bases; nucleotides not matched to a gene: 12. The CDR3 sequence: CASSPSPDRTGAEKLFF. CDR3 DNA sequence: TGTGCCAGCTCACCTTCCCCGGATAGGACAGGGGCTGAAAAACTGTTTTTT.

The CDR3 nucleotides read TGTGCCAGCAGTCCTTCCTCCTACGAGCAGTACTTC. Translated, it gives CASSPSSYEQYF. The chain employs TRBV12-3 or TRBV12-4 and TRBJ2-7; D not certain. V lost 5 bases to trimming and J lost 0 bases, with 5 bases between them. This CDR3 region has 12 residues.

The table lists this clone with a few counts. The genes are TRBV6-2 or TRBV6-3 and TRBJ2-3; TRBD2 agrees at 12 bases. Germline V CDR1 and CDR2: MNHEY, SVGEGT. The CDR3 has 18 residues. V dropped 0 bases and J dropped 6; count of bases not matched to a gene: 10. The DNA for the CDR3 is TGTGCCAGCAGTTACTCGACTAGCGGGAGTACCGCTCTGGATACGCAGTATTTT. Its protein product is CASSYSTSGSTALDTQYF.

This chain joins TRBV2 and TRBJ1-4; 7 bases match TRBD1. With 6 bases clipped from V and 2 bases from J, the junction kept 6 bases outside the gene matches. CDR1 is SNHLY and CDR2 is FYNNEI in the germline V gene. The CDR3 totals 15 residues. The DNA of the CDR3 is TGTGCCAGCAGGAAGGACAGGTTGACTAATGAAAAACTGTTTTTT. This encodes CASRKDRLTNEKLFF.

The chain employs TRBV5-6 and TRBJ2-1, with no clear D. Germline CDR1 and CDR2: SGHDT and YYEEEE. CDR3 length: 14 residues. The V gene lost 5 bases and the J gene lost 8 bases, with 17 bases spanning the gap. The CDR3 nucleotides are TGTGCCAGCAGGTCCAGCCGATTTACACATGAGCAGTTCTTC. This gives the protein CASRSSRFTHEQFF.

The chain uses TRBV20-1 and TRBJ2-7, with D possibly TRBD2 on 5 matching bases. The CDR3 totals 14 residues. V was pared by 3 bases and J by 0 bases, with 12 bases between. Germline CDR1 and CDR2: DFQATT and SNEGSKA (reference sequence). CDR3 region: CSASGLTNSYEQYF. CDR3 DNA: TGCAGTGCTAGTGGACTGACGAACTCCTACGAGCAGTACTTC.

V gene TRBV19 combines with J gene TRBJ1-2, with TRBD1 identical over 11 bases. Per germline, CDR1 LNHDA and CDR2 SQIVND (reference sequence). The CDR3 has 13 amino acids. Trimming took 3 bases from V and 7 from J; bases not matched to a gene: 1. This chain's CDR3 is CASSIGTGGGYTF. The CDR3 nucleotides are TGTGCCAGTAGTATCGGGACAGGGGGTGGCTACACCTTC.

The chain is built from TRBV5-8 and TRBJ2-3, with TRBD2 matching 8 bases. Trimming took 5 bases from V and 4 from J; bases not matched to a gene: 9. Per germline, CDR1 SGHTS and CDR2 YDEGEE. The CDR3 extends over 15 amino acids. CDR3 protein: CASSRRLASADTQYF. As DNA, the CDR3 is TGTGCCAGCAGTCGGCGACTAGCGTCGGCAGATACGCAGTATTTT. The full variable domain, completed using reference TRBV5-8 and TRBJ2-3, is EAGVTQSPTHLIKTRGQQATLRCSPISGHTSVYWYQQALGLGLQFLLWYDEGEERNRGNFPPRFSGRQFPNYSSELNVNALELEDSALYLCASSRRLASADTQYFGPGTRLTVL.

The chain couples TRBV5-1 to TRBJ2-1, with D possibly being TRBD1 or TRBD2 (5 bases each). The CDR3 has 16 amino acids. Germline CDR1 reads SGHRS; CDR2 reads YFSETQ. V lost 0 bases and J 3 bases, leaving 13 bases between the germline ends. DNA for the CDR3: TGCGCCAGCAGCTTGGGGGGGATAGCAGGCTACAATGAGCAGTTCTTC. It translates to CASSLGGIAGYNEQFF.

This chain links TRBV7-2 with TRBJ2-2; D is ambiguous. The CDR3 consists of 13 residues. V was shortened by 5 bases and J by 4 bases, with 8 bases between the two germline ends. The germline gives CDR1 SGHTA, CDR2 FQGNSA. The CDR3 DNA follows: TGTGCCAGCAGCGATAGGGCCACCGGGGAGCTGTTTTTT. Translating gives CASSDRATGELFF.